The rows below give T cell receptor beta chains drawn from one sample of a study of pediatric ulcerative colitis. Sequenced by immunoSEQ multiplex PCR; TCRdb stores in-frame clones only, minus some. This repertoire shows tens of thousands of clones, around 75% found once; its top ten account for 8.6%. The material sequenced was gut tissue. The receptors shown here come from a boy younger than 18 with severe ulcerative colitis. The CDR3 runs from the conserved cysteine through the conserved F or W. A D gene is named only where the DNA matches it firmly. Size is omitted from some rows. Given values are once, few, many or a class for expanded clones.

V	size	J	D	CDR3	DNA
TRBV7-8	-	TRBJ2-1	-	CASSLVEGAYNEQFF	TGTGCCAGCAGCTTAGTGGAGGGGGCGTACAATGAGCAGTTCTTC
TRBV27	-	TRBJ2-7	TRBD1	CASSRTGTGFYEQYF	TGTGCCAGCAGCCGGACCGGGACAGGGTTCTACGAGCAGTACTTC
TRBV10-3	-	TRBJ2-4	-	CAISESPVGNIQYF	TGTGCCATCAGTGAAAGTCCGGTGGGGAACATTCAGTACTTC
TRBV6-1	-	TRBJ1-6	-	CASAQGGTYNSPLHF	TGTGCCAGCGCACAGGGTGGTACCTATAATTCACCCCTCCACTTT
TRBV5-1	-	TRBJ2-7	TRBD1	CASAGQGSYEQYF	TGCGCCAGCGCCGGACAGGGGTCCTACGAGCAGTACTTC
TRBV4-2	-	TRBJ2-3	-	CASSALYQTSTDTQYF	TGTGCCAGCAGTGCCCTCTACCAAACTAGCACAGATACGCAGTATTTT
TRBV7-3	-	TRBJ2-1	TRBD2	CASSQSGTSSGNEQFF	TGTGCCAGCAGCCAAAGTGGGACTAGTTCGGGAAATGAGCAGTTCTTC
TRBV4-1	-	TRBJ1-2	TRBD1	CASSQQKGGDYGYTF	TGCGCCAGCAGCCAACAAAAAGGGGGCGACTATGGCTACACCTTC
TRBV9	-	TRBJ2-3	-	CASSVEGGEDTQYF	TGTGCCAGCAGCGTAGAGGGGGGAGAGGATACGCAGTATTTT
TRBV19	-	TRBJ1-1	TRBD1	CASRNDRGQAFF	TGTGCCAGTAGGAATGACAGGGGTCAAGCTTTCTTT
TRBV7-2	-	TRBJ1-2	-	CASSPGRGGAVGYTF	TGTGCCAGCAGCCCCGGAAGAGGGGGGGCGGTTGGCTACACCTTC
TRBV4-1	-	TRBJ1-6	-	CASSHPRAGIFYNSPLHF	TGCGCCAGCAGCCATCCGAGGGCAGGGATTTTCTATAATTCACCCCTCCACTTT
TRBV25-1	-	TRBJ2-6	TRBD2	CASSDPGGRSGANVLTF	TGTGCCAGCAGTGATCCGGGGGGGCGTTCTGGGGCCAACGTCCTGACTTTC
TRBV6-5	-	TRBJ1-1	-	CASSYFMGGENTEAFF	TGTGCCAGCAGTTACTTCATGGGAGGAGAGAACACTGAAGCTTTCTTT
TRBV5-1	-	TRBJ1-2	TRBD1	CASSRTGGDGLFYGYTF	TGCGCCAGCAGCCGTACAGGGGGCGATGGTTTGTTCTATGGCTACACCTTC
TRBV28	-	TRBJ2-3	TRBD2	CASKSLSGGGTDTQYF	TGTGCCAGCAAATCGCTTAGCGGGGGGGGGACGGATACGCAGTATTTT
TRBV6-5	-	TRBJ1-2	-	CASSRDITNYGYTF	TGTGCCAGCAGTCGAGATATTACTAACTATGGCTACACCTTC
TRBV9	-	TRBJ1-2	-	CASGPGRDFYGYTF	TGTGCCAGCGGGCCAGGCCGAGACTTCTATGGCTACACCTTC
TRBV19	-	TRBJ1-2	TRBD1	CASIDTRDRPSGYTF	TGTGCCAGTATTGATACCCGGGACAGGCCCTCTGGCTACACCTTC
TRBV11-1	-	TRBJ1-5	TRBD1	CASSLDREKAQPQHF	TGTGCCAGCAGCTTGGACAGGGAGAAGGCTCAGCCCCAGCATTTT
TRBV6-5	-	TRBJ1-1	-	CASSYILADTEAFF	TGTGCCAGCAGTTACATTCTCGCGGACACTGAAGCTTTCTTT
TRBV9	-	TRBJ2-6	-	CASSVEGAGANVLTF	TGTGCCAGCAGCGTAGAGGGTGCTGGGGCCAACGTCCTGACTTTC
TRBV28	-	TRBJ2-7	TRBD2	CASSFQRGGYEQYF	TGTGCCAGCAGTTTCCAAAGGGGAGGGTACGAGCAGTACTTC
TRBV5-4	-	TRBJ1-1	-	CASNYLPNTEAFF	TGTGCCAGCAACTATTTACCCAACACTGAAGCTTTCTTT
TRBV13	-	TRBJ2-1	TRBD1	CASSYGTGVEQFF	TGTGCCAGCAGCTACGGGACAGGGGTTGAGCAGTTCTTC
TRBV28	-	TRBJ2-5	-	CASSQSGARGETQYF	TGTGCCAGCAGTCAGTCCGGGGCCCGGGGGGAGACCCAGTACTTC
TRBV9	once	TRBJ2-6	-	CASSVSDAGANVLTF	TGTGCCAGCAGCGTATCCGACGCTGGGGCCAACGTCCTGACTTTC
TRBV28	-	TRBJ2-4	-	CASIHRQAKNIQYF	TGTGCCAGCATCCATCGACAAGCCAAAAACATTCAGTACTTC
TRBV28	-	TRBJ1-1	-	CASSLFPEAFF	TGTGCCAGCAGTTTATTTCCTGAAGCTTTCTTT
TRBV5-1	-	TRBJ1-3	TRBD1	CASSSGTGGSSGNTIYF	TGCGCCAGCAGCTCAGGGACAGGTGGGAGCTCTGGAAACACCATATATTTT
TRBV2	once	TRBJ1-2	-	CASSDINYGYTF	TGTGCCAGCAGTGATATTAACTATGGCTACACCTTC
TRBV5-4	-	TRBJ2-5	-	CASSLGVGGPQYF	TGTGCCAGCAGCTTGGGGGTCGGGGGACCCCAGTACTTC
TRBV28	-	TRBJ2-1	TRBD1	CASSLLTGGNEQFF	TGTGCCAGCAGTTTACTAACAGGGGGCAATGAGCAGTTCTTC
TRBV4-2	-	TRBJ1-2	-	CASSHGQGLGGYTF	TGTGCCAGCAGCCATGGTCAGGGGCTCGGGGGCTACACCTTC
TRBV6-5	once	TRBJ1-1	TRBD1	CASGLRTGGDTEAFF	TGTGCCAGCGGGTTAAGGACAGGCGGGGACACTGAAGCTTTCTTT
TRBV5-1	-	TRBJ1-1	-	CASANKGNTEAFF	TGCGCCAGCGCTAATAAGGGGAACACTGAAGCTTTCTTT
TRBV11-2	-	TRBJ2-3	-	CASSLAVGVRTDTQYF	TGTGCCAGCAGCTTAGCGGTGGGGGTTCGCACAGATACGCAGTATTTT
TRBV10-2	-	TRBJ2-5	TRBD1	CASSDDRVETQYF	TGCGCCAGCAGCGATGACAGGGTGGAGACCCAGTACTTC
TRBV7-3	-	TRBJ2-1	-	CASSLTPTGRGPYNEQFF	TGTGCCAGCAGCTTAACTCCGACAGGGAGGGGGCCCTACAATGAGCAGTTCTTC
TRBV6-4	-	TRBJ1-5	TRBD1	CASTRNRTGRCNQPQHF	TGTGCCAGCACTCGGAATCGGACAGGGAGGTGCAATCAGCCCCAGCATTTT